This T cell receptor beta chain comes out of a study of blood T cell repertoires in COVID-19 (dated by TCRdb to 2020 to 2022). About the study as a whole: The collaborator samples originated in the United States, Italy and Spain and spanned the acute and convalescent phases of COVID-19. The prospective study material was composed of cDNA or gDNA derived from T cells, B-cell-depleted T cells, or PBMCs. Deeply sampled blood TCRbeta repertoires from subjects exposed to, actively infected with, or recovered from COVID-19 were included in the dataset. The repertoires were released in a freely available public database intended as a resource for research on the immune response to SARS-CoV-2. The samples were drawn from two sources: the first 160 participants of the ongoing ImmuneRACE study, and approximately 1,300 subjects contributed by 6 global collaborators. The sample metadata nearly always contained a de-identified subject ID, COVID-19 status, age in years and sex. Where HLA class I and class II types were available, the types were taken from metadata supplied by the sample provider, not from assay-based typing. Paper-wide results and their limitations: Clinical and demographic metadata were provided uncurated, with the amount varying by source and participant.

The collaborating institutions used their own protocols to collect whole blood in K2EDTA tubes. For TCRbeta analysis, collaborators shipped samples as frozen whole blood, isolated PBMCs, or DNA extracted from either of those sample types. TCRbeta CDR3 regions were amplified from genomic DNA using the immunoSEQ Assay, a bias-controlled multiplex PCR. As for how the authors treated the data: Within the assay, amplification of reference gene primers was used to estimate how many nucleated cells each sample contained. To quantify the absolute abundance of each unique TCRbeta CDR3 rearrangement, sequence reads were collapsed and filtered. For each sample, productive Simpson clonality was calculated as the square root of Simpson's diversity index over productive rearrangements. The table comes from immuneACCESS by way of TCRdb, which keeps in-frame sequences with V and J called. Part of the clones is missing from these tables; in studies checked, under half for an unresolved V gene and the rest for unknown reasons. The D gene and trimming were derived from the DNA, and the V and J assignments and clone size from that table. The sample data list 150,000 to 200,000 clones, and around 82% of these were observed just once. Over 7.5% of the sample rests with the top ten.

Notes on this clone: Its antigen is currently not known. No much larger clone is present one base from it, and per-base qualities are unavailable.

From its cysteine to its phenylalanine, the CDR3 spans 16 amino acids. Only CDR3 DNA is held: 48 bases, read in frame from base 1. Reading the germline V gene (reference sequence) gives CDR1 GTSNPN and CDR2 SVGIG. V has 0 bases trimmed and J has 7 bases trimmed; junction bases matching no gene number 12. Recombination connected TRBV30 to TRBJ2-1; TRBD2 fits 7 bases in the junction. The sequenced sample was peripheral blood. The source is a woman of 80 years or more with acute or convalescent COVID-19. The CDR3 is CAWSVYGLAEGNEQFF. The sequence in DNA is TGTGCCTGGAGTGTATATGGCCTAGCGGAGGGGAATGAGCAGTTCTTC.